Here is one TCR beta chain with its context. The antigen is undetermined. This entry belongs to a study of cytomegalovirus exposure and HLA in healthy donors. With 60 Vbeta and 13 Jbeta primers, the PCR was carried out. Some clones are missing from TCRdb's copy, which holds only in-frame ones; the method was immunoSEQ multiplex PCR. The table has about 130,000 clones, over 70% seen once. Overall study results and limits: Most subjects had HLA-A and HLA-B alleles reportedly predicted accurately by TCR beta sequences.

Germline values: CDR1 KGHSH, CDR2 LQKENI. Trimming took off 3 bases at V and 4 bases at J, with 15 bases between the two ends. This CDR3 spans 15 amino acids. V is TRBV18 and J is TRBJ2-5, with D possibly being TRBD1 (6 bases). The sequence was obtained from a man aged 35 to 55 in good health and CMV-seropositive. The sequenced sample was PBMCs. CDR3 in DNA: TGTGCCAGCTCACCGCCGACAGGCCAAGGAGAGACCCAGTACTTC. Residues: CASSPPTGQGETQYF.